This entry is about one T cell receptor (beta chain). Its antigen is unknown. No base qualities exist here, and no much larger clone lies one base off it. Measured from the cysteine to the phenylalanine, the CDR3 is 14 residues long. Solely the CDR3 DNA is kept, with 42 bases framed from the first base. V sheds 4 bases and J sheds 5 bases, leaving 9 bases between their ends. The germline V gene encodes CDR1 MNHEY and CDR2 SMNVEV (reference sequence). This sample is part of a study of T cell responses to AZD1222 COVID-19 vaccine (dated by TCRdb to about 2021). The study in broad terms: Because spike-specific TCR depth and breadth did not differ between the two schedules, AZD1222 recipients who got a second dose at roughly 4 weeks were pooled with those who got a second dose at roughly 12 weeks. TCR sequencing was performed for more than 230 trial participants, of whom around 210 were given two doses of AZD1222 and around 25 were given two doses of MenACWY control vaccine. Enrollment into the trials was organized by age into subgroups of 18-55, 56-69 and 70-plus years, and those subgroups contained about 150, 27 and 61 TCR-sequenced participants, respectively.

This specimen's time point label, per the study, means: baseline before first vaccination. Samples from vaccinated people were obtained from the UK trials COV001 and COV002, which included a single-blind randomized controlled phase 2/3 trial of AZD1222 (ChAdOx1 nCoV-19) in healthy adults. Trial participant PBMC samples were collected at day 0 and day 28 after the second dose for TCRbeta chain sequencing. The CDR3 regions of human TCRbeta chains were analyzed by immunosequencing. The authors' pipeline ran thus. TCRs in the repertoires were matched against a reference library of SARS-CoV-2-specific TCRs that had been generated with the MIRA antigen-specificity platform. Breadth was defined as the fraction of unique TCRs that were SARS-CoV-2-associated. Depth was defined as the fraction of total T cells that were SARS-CoV-2-associated. Using the MIRA data, each spike-specific TCR was mapped to the spike region that the TCR reacts to and placed in a CD4 or CD8 class. Log10-transformed breadth and depth values were compared by one-way ANOVA with Sidak's multiple comparisons tests. TCRdb retrieved this table from immuneACCESS and kept in-frame rearrangements only. Not all clones are present; in checked studies, unresolved V genes account for under half, and no reason is known for the remainder. The V and J calls and the clone size are those of that table, but D and trimming were determined from the DNA. The sample includes fewer than 200,000 clones, with roughly 92% observed a single time. Clones ranked in the top ten supply 10% of the sample.

Beyond this particular receptor, the publication reports: After two AZD1222 doses, both the breadth and the depth of spike-specific TCRs were significantly higher than at day 0 and than in MenACWY recipients. Nearly half of unique spike-specific TCRs reportedly recognized epitopes outside regions mutated in the B.1.351 and B.1.1.7 variants. The vaccine-associated CD4 TCRs covered the entire spike protein, and the dominant responses fell in regions 160-218 and 743-854. Participants were mostly white British, with more females than males. The authors suggested clonal diversity may have been underestimated. Conclusions about previously exposed vaccinees are limited because only six or seven AZD1222 recipients were SARS-CoV-2 seropositive at baseline. Because no day 14 peak-response samples were available, the repertoires could be characterized only after the peak T cell response. The 56-69-year group was small, and its depth increase did not reach significance, likely because of low power.

Recombination connected TRBV27 to TRBJ1-6; the D gene identity is not certain. Sequenced material: peripheral blood, taken on day 0 of AZD1222 vaccination. This sequence was found in an adult in good health. The nucleotides read TGTGCCAGCAGTTACAGACGAGATAATTCACCCCTCCACTTT. The encoded protein is CASSYRRDNSPLHF.